This is a list of T cell receptor beta chains from one sample in a study of T cell responses to AZD1222 COVID-19 vaccine. The assay was immunoSEQ multiplex PCR, and TCRdb's table has in-frame clones only and misses some. Of fewer than 120,000 clones listed, 88% were seen once; the top ten hold 1.5% to 2%. The sequencing used peripheral blood, collected on day 0 of AZD1222 vaccination. The receptors derive from an adult in good health. The CDR3 runs from the conserved cysteine through the conserved F or W. The D gene is left open where the match is weak. Part of the rows lack a size; the others show once, few, many or a class for expanded clones.

j_call clone_size d_call v_call cdr3_aa cdr3_nt
TRBJ2-3 - - TRBV15 CATSRDLGQSTDTQYF TGTGCCACCAGCAGAGATTTGGGGCAGAGCACAGATACGCAGTATTTT
TRBJ1-2 - - TRBV5-6 CASNENLRPYGYTF TGTGCCAGCAATGAGAACTTGAGACCCTATGGCTACACCTTC
TRBJ2-1 few TRBD2 TRBV19 CASRGLAGGENEQFF TGTGCCAGTAGAGGACTAGCGGGAGGAGAAAATGAGCAGTTCTTC
TRBJ2-3 - TRBD1 TRBV18 CASSPRQGITDTQYF TGTGCCAGCTCACCACGACAGGGGATCACAGATACGCAGTATTTT
TRBJ2-1 - - TRBV18 CASSHDSYNEQFF TGTGCCAGCTCACACGACAGCTACAATGAGCAGTTCTTC
TRBJ1-5 once - TRBV7-2 CASSLNTGPGSNQPQHF TGTGCCAGCAGCTTAAATACAGGTCCTGGGAGCAATCAGCCCCAGCATTTT
TRBJ1-1 - TRBD1 TRBV18 CASSPVGGAGNTEAFF TGTGCCAGCTCACCGGTAGGGGGCGCCGGAAACACTGAAGCTTTCTTT
TRBJ1-3 - - TRBV2 CASSRDGFSGNTIYF TGTGCCAGCAGTAGGGACGGTTTCTCTGGAAACACCATATATTTT
TRBJ2-1 - - TRBV10-3 CATGDREVSYNEQFF TGTGCCACCGGCGACAGGGAGGTCTCCTACAATGAGCAGTTCTTC
TRBJ2-3 - - TRBV5-8 CASSFNQAAGDTQYF TGTGCCAGCAGTTTTAATCAGGCCGCCGGAGATACGCAGTATTTT
TRBJ1-1 - - TRBV29-1 CSVGVLGTEAFF TGCAGCGTTGGGGTTTTGGGGACTGAAGCTTTCTTT
TRBJ1-6 - - TRBV6-5 CASRRETGRDSPLHF TGTGCCAGCAGGAGGGAAACAGGCCGAGATTCACCCCTCCACTTT
TRBJ2-7 - - TRBV5-5 CASGYTSYEQYF TGTGCCAGCGGGTACACCTCCTACGAGCAGTACTTC
TRBJ2-1 - TRBD2 TRBV3-1/TRBV3-2 CASSPKAGLLGNNEQFF TGTGCCAGCAGCCCGAAAGCGGGGCTACTAGGGAACAATGAGCAGTTCTTC
TRBJ1-4 - TRBD1 TRBV11-2 CASSFYRGQKEKLFF TGTGCCAGCAGCTTTTACAGGGGCCAGAAGGAAAAACTGTTTTTT
TRBJ2-3 - TRBD1 TRBV14 CASSQGGTEADTQYF TGTGCCAGCAGCCAAGGGGGGACAGAAGCAGATACGCAGTATTTT
TRBJ2-1 - - TRBV6-6 CASARLGEDEQFF TGTGCCAGCGCCAGACTAGGCGAGGATGAGCAGTTCTTC
TRBJ2-1 once - TRBV7-7 CASSLGRAGNNEQFF TGTGCCAGCAGCTTAGGGCGGGCGGGAAACAATGAGCAGTTCTTC
TRBJ2-5 - - TRBV5-1 CASSQSGARSWETQYF TGCGCCAGCAGCCAGTCGGGAGCGAGAAGCTGGGAGACCCAGTACTTC
TRBJ1-6 - - TRBV3-1/TRBV3-2 CASSQDRGSPLHF TGTGCCAGCAGCCAAGATCGGGGTTCACCCCTCCACTTT
TRBJ2-1 - TRBD2 TRBV25-1 CASSESWTSRYNEQFF TGTGCCAGCAGTGAGTCCTGGACTAGCCGATACAATGAGCAGTTCTTC
TRBJ1-2 - TRBD1 TRBV29-1 CSAQTGAGGYTF TGCAGCGCCCAGACAGGGGCGGGTGGCTACACCTTC
TRBJ1-4 once TRBD1 TRBV18 CASSREILGQGDYEKLFF TGTGCCAGCTCACGAGAAATATTGGGACAGGGGGATTATGAAAAACTGTTTTTT
TRBJ1-2 - TRBD1 TRBV11-2 CASSDDRGRDGYTF TGTGCCAGCAGCGATGACAGGGGAAGGGATGGCTACACCTTC
TRBJ1-2 - - TRBV2 CASKNPDSPGYGYTF TGTGCCAGCAAGAACCCAGACAGTCCCGGCTATGGCTACACCTTC
TRBJ1-5 - TRBD1 TRBV5-1 CASSYPDRGSLGNQPQHF TGCGCCAGCAGCTACCCGGACAGGGGGTCCCTTGGCAATCAGCCCCAGCATTTT
TRBJ1-6 - - TRBV7-9 CASSLAGGSPLHF TGTGCCAGCAGCTTAGCTGGGGGGTCACCCCTCCACTTT
TRBJ1-4 once TRBD1 TRBV7-9 CASSPGTAGEKLFF TGTGCCAGCAGCCCCGGGACAGCTGGAGAAAAACTGTTTTTT
TRBJ1-1 - - TRBV11-2 CASSLYKGNTEAFF TGTGCCAGCAGCTTATACAAAGGGAACACTGAAGCTTTCTTT
TRBJ1-5 - - TRBV2 CASSEWDHSNQPQHF TGTGCCAGCAGTGAATGGGACCATAGCAATCAGCCCCAGCATTTT
TRBJ1-1 - - TRBV18 CASSPLAEAEAFF TGTGCCAGCTCACCACTCGCGGAGGCTGAAGCTTTCTTT
TRBJ1-5 - TRBD1 TRBV28 CASSSPGQGRNQPQHF TGTGCCAGCAGTTCCCCGGGACAGGGAAGGAATCAGCCCCAGCATTTT
TRBJ2-7 - - TRBV12-3/TRBV12-4 CASRLSLTYEQYF TGTGCCAGCAGGCTGTCCCTAACCTACGAGCAGTACTTC
TRBJ1-1 - TRBD1 TRBV13 CASCYDRGNTEAFF TGTGCCAGCTGCTATGACAGGGGGAACACTGAAGCTTTCTTT
TRBJ2-1 - TRBD2 TRBV5-1 CASSPLAGAYNEQFF TGCGCCAGCAGCCCACTAGCGGGGGCCTACAATGAGCAGTTCTTC
TRBJ1-1 - TRBD1 TRBV6-5 CASLGDRGMGGRAFF TGTGCCAGCCTGGGGGACAGGGGAATGGGAGGACGGGCTTTCTTT
TRBJ1-2 - TRBD1 TRBV6-5 CASSKQGTGVYGYTF TGTGCCAGCAGTAAACAGGGGACCGGGGTCTATGGCTACACCTTC
TRBJ1-5 - - TRBV19 CASSGDRRNSNQPQHF TGTGCCAGTAGTGGGGACCGACGAAATAGCAATCAGCCCCAGCATTTT
TRBJ1-5 - TRBD1 TRBV18 CASSTGLGASNQPQHF TGTGCCAGCTCGACAGGGCTAGGAGCTAGCAATCAGCCCCAGCATTTT
TRBJ1-5 - - TRBV3-1/TRBV3-2 CASSQDKDQPQHF TGTGCCAGCAGCCAAGACAAGGATCAGCCCCAGCATTTT
TRBJ1-6 - - TRBV6-5 CASFRQGTSPLHF TGTGCCAGCTTTCGGCAGGGGACTTCACCCCTCCACTTT
TRBJ1-2 - TRBD1 TRBV14 CASSRQTGNGYTF TGTGCCAGCAGCCGACAGACAGGGAATGGCTACACCTTC
TRBJ2-7 many - TRBV7-2 CASSLVHSVDYEQYF TGTGCCAGCAGCTTAGTACATTCAGTGGACTACGAGCAGTACTTC
TRBJ1-2 - TRBD1 TRBV27 CASSYEPGTGDDYTF TGTGCCAGCAGTTATGAACCCGGGACAGGGGACGACTACACCTTC
TRBJ2-1 - TRBD2 TRBV30 CAWSRGLAGSNEQFF TGTGCCTGGAGCAGGGGACTAGCGGGATCTAATGAGCAGTTCTTC
TRBJ2-4 - - TRBV13 CASSLRGARDIQYF TGTGCCAGCAGCTTAAGGGGGGCTAGGGACATTCAGTACTTC
TRBJ2-7 - - TRBV5-4 CASSLPGSSLEQYF TGTGCCAGCAGCTTACCGGGCTCTTCTCTCGAGCAGTACTTC